This is a list of T cell receptor beta chains from one sample in a study of shared clonotypes between healthy human individuals. Sequencing used immunoSEQ multiplex PCR; TCRdb keeps in-frame clones, though not all of them. The data hold about half a million clones, with 79% observed a single time. Sequencing was carried out using PBMCs. The source of these receptors is a woman aged 40-49 years in good health. Some clones in this sample may be carry-over from other donors' samples. Both conserved end residues are part of each CDR3. The D gene is left open where the match is weak. The listing skips clone size in some rows; elsewhere it reads once, few, many or a size class.

cdr3_aa cdr3_nt j_call v_call clone_size d_call
CASSLGQGVRETQYF TGTGCCAGCAGCCTGGGACAGGGCGTCCGGGAGACCCAGTACTTC TRBJ2-5 TRBV5-8 . TRBD1
CASSFYRGRQETQYF TGTGCCAGCAGCTTTTACAGGGGGCGGCAAGAGACCCAGTACTTC TRBJ2-5 TRBV7-2 . TRBD1
CASSLGGQGETEAFF TGTGCCAGCAGCTTAGGGGGACAGGGGGAGACTGAAGCTTTCTTT TRBJ1-1 TRBV11-2 . TRBD1
CASSPWGPGELFF TGTGCCAGCAGTCCCTGGGGGCCCGGGGAGCTGTTTTTT TRBJ2-2 TRBV6-1 . .
CASSQQAGFGTQYF TGTGCCAGCAGCCAACAAGCGGGATTCGGGACCCAGTACTTC TRBJ2-5 TRBV14 once TRBD2
CASLPRGSGANVLTF TGTGCCAGCCTACCCAGAGGTTCTGGGGCCAACGTCCTGACTTTC TRBJ2-6 TRBV19 . .
CASSQSTYEQYF TGTGCCAGCAGCCAATCAACCTACGAGCAGTACTTC TRBJ2-7 TRBV7-2 . .
CASSPGASNSYEQYF TGTGCCAGCAGCCCGGGTGCCAGTAACTCCTACGAGCAGTACTTC TRBJ2-7 TRBV9 . .
CASSVSPSGSSNEQFF TGTGCCAGCAGTGTATCTCCTAGCGGGAGCTCAAATGAGCAGTTCTTC TRBJ2-1 TRBV2 . TRBD2
CASSPMDTRLNTEAFF TGTGCCAGCTCACCTATGGACACACGCTTAAACACTGAAGCTTTCTTT TRBJ1-1 TRBV18 . .
CASSVRTGSPETQYF TGTGCCAGCAGTGTACGGACAGGGAGCCCAGAGACCCAGTACTTC TRBJ2-5 TRBV25-1 . TRBD1
CASSWDWHTGELFF TGCGCCAGCAGCTGGGACTGGCACACCGGGGAGCTGTTTTTT TRBJ2-2 TRBV5-1 . .
CASSFEGREGNTIYF TGCGCCAGCAGCTTTGAGGGGCGAGAGGGAAACACCATATATTTT TRBJ1-3 TRBV5-1 . .
CATRTLLDTGELFF TGCGCCACCCGAACATTGTTGGACACCGGGGAGCTGTTTTTT TRBJ2-2 TRBV5-1 . .
CASSLIGDRNTGELFF TGTGCCAGCAGCTTAATCGGGGACAGGAACACCGGGGAGCTGTTTTTT TRBJ2-2 TRBV7-3 . TRBD1
CASSSTSGVQETQYF TGTGCCAGTAGTAGTACTAGCGGCGTCCAAGAGACCCAGTACTTC TRBJ2-5 TRBV19 many TRBD2
CASSPRGSVHEQFF TGCGCCAGCAGCCCGCGGGGGTCGGTACATGAGCAGTTCTTC TRBJ2-1 TRBV4-1 few TRBD2
CASSPGTLARGETQYF TGTGCCAGTAGTCCAGGAACCTTAGCTCGGGGGGAGACCCAGTACTTC TRBJ2-5 TRBV19 . .
CASSPGEMETQYF TGTGCCAGCAGCCCCGGGGAGATGGAGACCCAGTACTTC TRBJ2-5 TRBV7-9 . .
CASSYSGADRTDTQYF TGTGCCAGTAGTTATAGCGGGGCGGACCGCACAGATACGCAGTATTTT TRBJ2-3 TRBV19 many TRBD2
CASSLMGRSIEQFF TGTGCCAGCAGTTTAATGGGACGTTCAATTGAGCAGTTCTTC TRBJ2-1 TRBV27 . .
CASSEGLAGVYEQYF TGCGCCAGCAGCGAGGGACTAGCGGGCGTCTACGAGCAGTACTTC TRBJ2-7 TRBV5-1 . TRBD2
CASSRMNTEAFF TGTGCCAGCAGCCGTATGAACACTGAAGCTTTCTTT TRBJ1-1 TRBV7-2 . .
CASSLADRFAGNTIYF TGTGCCAGCAGTTTAGCGGACAGGTTTGCTGGAAACACCATATATTTT TRBJ1-3 TRBV28 . TRBD1
CASSQSTTVYGYTF TGCGCCAGCAGTCAATCGACGACAGTCTATGGCTACACCTTC TRBJ1-2 TRBV23-1 . .
CASSLVAYNEQFF TGTGCCAGCAGCTTAGTGGCCTACAATGAGCAGTTCTTC TRBJ2-1 TRBV11-2 . .
CASSDPQSGTGANTEAFF TGTGCCAGCAGCGACCCACAATCCGGGACAGGGGCGAACACTGAAGCTTTCTTT TRBJ1-1 TRBV11-2 once TRBD1
CASSLGPGGLQETQYF TGCGCCAGCAGCTTGGGACCTGGTGGCCTCCAAGAGACCCAGTACTTC TRBJ2-5 TRBV5-1 once .
CSEQGPTDTQYF TGCAGCGAACAGGGCCCCACAGATACGCAGTATTTT TRBJ2-3 TRBV29-1 many .
CATSGRHTGELFF TGTGCCACCAGCGGGAGACACACCGGGGAGCTGTTTTTT TRBJ2-2 TRBV15 few .
CASSLVGPLNTEAFF TGTGCCAGCAGTTTGGTAGGACCGCTGAACACTGAAGCTTTCTTT TRBJ1-1 TRBV28 . .
CASSLGSREDTQYF TGTGCCAGCAGCTTAGGGTCCAGGGAGGATACGCAGTATTTT TRBJ2-3 TRBV13 . .
CASSLAPQRESDTQYF TGCGCCAGCAGCTTGGCCCCCCAGCGGGAGTCAGATACGCAGTATTTT TRBJ2-3 TRBV5-1 . TRBD2
CASSKLAGGPDTQYF TGTGCCAGCAGTAAACTAGCGGGAGGGCCAGATACGCAGTATTTT TRBJ2-3 TRBV28 few TRBD2
CATSEGTDTDTQYF TGTGCCACCTCGGAGGGGACAGACACAGATACGCAGTATTTT TRBJ2-3 TRBV19 . .
CASSQGSGYTNTEAFF TGCGCCAGCAGCCAAGGGTCGGGCTATACTAACACTGAAGCTTTCTTT TRBJ1-1 TRBV4-1 . .
CASSPGLAKYTQYF TGTGCCAGTAGCCCGGGACTAGCGAAATATACGCAGTATTTT TRBJ2-3 TRBV19 . TRBD2
CASSWSGGYEQYF TGTGCCAGCAGTTGGTCGGGGGGCTACGAGCAGTACTTC TRBJ2-7 TRBV28 . TRBD2
CASSPLKNTGELFF TGTGCCAGCAGCCCTCTAAAGAACACCGGGGAGCTGTTTTTT TRBJ2-2 TRBV4-2 . .
CAWSNRAGETQYF TGTGCCTGGAGCAACAGGGCCGGAGAGACCCAGTACTTC TRBJ2-5 TRBV30 once .
CASSTGRGQGTEAFF TGTGCCAGTAGTACAGGTAGGGGACAGGGCACTGAAGCTTTCTTT TRBJ1-1 TRBV19 once TRBD1
CASSIGTGYGYTF TGTGCCAGCAGCATAGGGACAGGTTATGGCTACACCTTC TRBJ1-2 TRBV11-1 . TRBD1
CASSSTIQGGDWTF TGTGCCAGCAGTTCCACCATACAGGGGGGGGATTGGACCTTC TRBJ1-2 TRBV27 . TRBD1
CATSRDRASEAFF TGTGCCACCAGCAGAGATCGAGCCTCTGAAGCTTTCTTT TRBJ1-1 TRBV15 . .
CASSPRRNQETQYF TGTGCCAGCTCACCACGGCGAAACCAAGAGACCCAGTACTTC TRBJ2-5 TRBV18 . .
CASRPSGSDYNEQFF TGTGCCAGCAGACCAAGCGGGAGTGACTACAATGAGCAGTTCTTC TRBJ2-1 TRBV9 . TRBD2
CASSLPGTGVETQYF TGTGCCAGCAGTTTACCCGGGACAGGGGTAGAGACCCAGTACTTC TRBJ2-5 TRBV28 . TRBD1
CASTPRIGDSYEQYF TGTGCCAGCACCCCCAGGATAGGGGACTCCTACGAGCAGTACTTC TRBJ2-7 TRBV5-5 . .
CASSDRRGPGSPLHF TGCGCCAGCTCCGATAGAAGGGGGCCGGGTTCACCCCTCCACTTT TRBJ1-6 TRBV10-1 . TRBD1
CASSDETGTNTGELFF TGTGCCAGTAGTGATGAGACAGGGACGAACACCGGGGAGCTGTTTTTT TRBJ2-2 TRBV19 . TRBD1
CASSGARWGGNQPQHF TGTGCCAGTAGTGGGGCGCGCTGGGGGGGCAATCAGCCCCAGCATTTT TRBJ1-5 TRBV19 few .
CASRSDRASGANVLTF TGTGCCAGCAGGTCAGACAGGGCGTCTGGGGCCAACGTCCTGACTTTC TRBJ2-6 TRBV9 . TRBD1
CASSAGGPTGTQYF TGCGCCAGCAGTGCGGGAGGACCAACCGGTACGCAGTATTTT TRBJ2-3 TRBV5-1 . TRBD2
CASSPPGQQETQYF TGTGCCAGCTCACCGCCGGGACAGCAAGAGACCCAGTACTTC TRBJ2-5 TRBV18 few TRBD1
CASSHTQDGKTYGYTF TGTGCCAGCAGCCACACACAAGACGGAAAGACCTATGGCTACACCTTC TRBJ1-2 TRBV7-2 . .
CPPSGYTSGRDEPTGELFF TGTCCGCCATCAGGTTACACTAGCGGGAGGGATGAACCTACCGGGGAGCTGTTTTTT TRBJ2-2 TRBV10-3 . TRBD2